This T cell receptor (beta chain) is drawn from a study of cytomegalovirus exposure and HLA in healthy donors. Germline V gene lookup returns CDR1 LNHDA and CDR2 SQIVND (reference sequence). The CDR3 covers 13 residues. V was trimmed by 5 bases and J by 6 bases, leaving 10 bases between them. The study, taken as a whole, reports: The authors assumed roughly uniform sequencing depth across donors for presence/absence analyses. Earlier analysis looked at TCR beta V segments, and most were productive about 87% or about 30% of the time. The authors later found most CMV-associated TCR beta chains appeared HLA-restricted. As confirmed in vitro, a few CMV-associated chains were specific for CMV antigens.

This clone came up once. Its antigen is not identified. 13 Jbeta primers and 60 Vbeta primers were used for the PCR. TCRdb keeps only in-frame clones here, not all; method: immunoSEQ multiplex PCR. The sample lists around 150,000 clones; roughly four fifths were seen once. This sequence originates from a man in his forties in good health and CMV-seronegative. This chain connects TRBV19 to TRBJ2-2; TRBD2 might be the D (6 bases). The sample taken for sequencing was PBMCs. CDR3 coding DNA: TGTGCCAGTAGTGCCGGGGGATCCGGGGAGCTGTTTTTT. It translates to CASSAGGSGELFF.